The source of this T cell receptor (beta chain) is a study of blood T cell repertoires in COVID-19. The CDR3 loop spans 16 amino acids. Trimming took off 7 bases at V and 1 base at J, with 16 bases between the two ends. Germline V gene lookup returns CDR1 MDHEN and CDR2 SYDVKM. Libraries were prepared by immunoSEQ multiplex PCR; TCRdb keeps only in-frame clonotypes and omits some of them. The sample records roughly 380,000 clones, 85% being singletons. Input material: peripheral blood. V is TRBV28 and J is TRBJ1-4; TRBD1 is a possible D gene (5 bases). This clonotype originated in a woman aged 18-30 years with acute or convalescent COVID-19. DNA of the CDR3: TGTGCCAGCACATTCAATAACAGGAAAACTAATGAAAAACTGTTTTTT. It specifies CASTFNNRKTNEKLFF.